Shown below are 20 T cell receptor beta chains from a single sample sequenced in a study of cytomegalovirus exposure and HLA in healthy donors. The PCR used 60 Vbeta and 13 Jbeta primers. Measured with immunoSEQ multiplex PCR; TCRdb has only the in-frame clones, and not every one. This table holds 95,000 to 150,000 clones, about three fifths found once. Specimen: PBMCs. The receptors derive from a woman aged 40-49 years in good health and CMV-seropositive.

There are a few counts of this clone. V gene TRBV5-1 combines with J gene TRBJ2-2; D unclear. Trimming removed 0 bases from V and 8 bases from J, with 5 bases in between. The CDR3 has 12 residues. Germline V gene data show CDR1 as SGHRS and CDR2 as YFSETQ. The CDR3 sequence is CASSLDEGELFF. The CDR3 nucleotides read TGCGCCAGCAGCTTGGATGAGGGGGAGCTGTTTTTT.

The CDR3, as DNA: TGTGCCAGCTGCGGGACCTCCTATAATTCACCCCTCCACTTT. Translating gives CASCGTSYNSPLHF. The gene calls are TRBV27 and TRBJ1-6, with D perhaps TRBD1 (5 bases). The V end lost 8 bases, the J end lost 0 bases, and 8 bases lay between the germline ends. This CDR3 is 14 amino acids long. CDR1 and CDR2 from the germline V gene are MNHEY and SMNVEV (reference sequence).

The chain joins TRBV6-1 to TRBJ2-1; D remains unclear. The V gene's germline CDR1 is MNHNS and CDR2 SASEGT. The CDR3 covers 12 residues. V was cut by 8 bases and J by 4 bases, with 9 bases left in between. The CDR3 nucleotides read TGTGCCAGCTCTTTTCTTTACAATGAGCAGTTCTTC. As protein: CASSFLYNEQFF.

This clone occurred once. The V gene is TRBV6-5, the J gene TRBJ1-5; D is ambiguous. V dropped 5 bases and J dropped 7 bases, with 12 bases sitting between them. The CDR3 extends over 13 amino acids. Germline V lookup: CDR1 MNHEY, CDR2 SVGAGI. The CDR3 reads CASSEGQRQPQHF. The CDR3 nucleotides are TGTGCCAGCAGTGAGGGTCAGCGACAGCCCCAGCATTTT.

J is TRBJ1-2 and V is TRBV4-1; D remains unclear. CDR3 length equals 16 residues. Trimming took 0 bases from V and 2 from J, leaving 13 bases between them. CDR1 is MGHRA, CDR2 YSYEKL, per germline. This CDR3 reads CASSQEASTLNYGYTF. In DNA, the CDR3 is TGCGCCAGCAGCCAAGAGGCTAGTACATTGAACTATGGCTACACCTTC.

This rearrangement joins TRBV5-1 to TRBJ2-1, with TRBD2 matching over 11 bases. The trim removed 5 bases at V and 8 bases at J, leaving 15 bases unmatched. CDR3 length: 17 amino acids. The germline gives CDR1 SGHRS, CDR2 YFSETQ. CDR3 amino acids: CASSYTTSGGPTYEQFF. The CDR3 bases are TGCGCCAGCAGTTACACTACTAGCGGGGGCCCTACCTATGAGCAGTTCTTC.

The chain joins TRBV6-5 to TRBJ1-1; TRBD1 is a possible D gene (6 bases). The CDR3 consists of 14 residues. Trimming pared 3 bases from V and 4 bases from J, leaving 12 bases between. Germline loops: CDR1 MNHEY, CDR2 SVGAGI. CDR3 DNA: TGTGCCAGCAGTTATGGGTTGGGGGCCACTGAAGCTTTCTTT. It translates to CASSYGLGATEAFF.

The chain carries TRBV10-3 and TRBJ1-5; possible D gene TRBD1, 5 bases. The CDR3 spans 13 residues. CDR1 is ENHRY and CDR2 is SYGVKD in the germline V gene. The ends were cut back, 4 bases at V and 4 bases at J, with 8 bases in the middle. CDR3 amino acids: CAISAAGNQPQHF. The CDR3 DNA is TGTGCCATCAGTGCGGCAGGGAATCAGCCCCAGCATTTT.

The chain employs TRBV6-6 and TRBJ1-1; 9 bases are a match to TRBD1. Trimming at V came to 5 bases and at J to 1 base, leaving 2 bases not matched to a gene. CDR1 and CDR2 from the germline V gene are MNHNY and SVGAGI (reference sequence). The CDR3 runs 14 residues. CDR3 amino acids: CASSLTGGNTEAFF. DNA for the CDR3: TGTGCCAGCAGTCTGACAGGGGGGAACACTGAAGCTTTCTTT.

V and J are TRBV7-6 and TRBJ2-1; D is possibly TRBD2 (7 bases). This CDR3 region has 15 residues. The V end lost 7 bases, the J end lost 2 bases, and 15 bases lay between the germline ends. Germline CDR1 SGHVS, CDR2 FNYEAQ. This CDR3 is CASTPGAGAYNEQFF. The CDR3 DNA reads TGTGCCAGCACCCCAGGGGCGGGGGCCTACAATGAGCAGTTCTTC. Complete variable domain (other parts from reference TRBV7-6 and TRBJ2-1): GAGVSQSPRYKVTKRGQDVALRCDPISGHVSLYWYRQALGQGPEFLTYFNYEAQQDKSGLPNDRFSAERPEGSISTLTIQRTEQRDSAMYRCASTPGAGAYNEQFFGPGTRLTVL.

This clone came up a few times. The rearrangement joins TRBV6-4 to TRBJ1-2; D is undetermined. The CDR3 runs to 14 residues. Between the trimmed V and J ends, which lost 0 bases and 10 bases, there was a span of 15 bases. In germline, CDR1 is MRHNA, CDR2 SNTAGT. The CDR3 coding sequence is TGTGCCAGCAGTGACTCCAGGACGCCCGGGATCTACACCTTC. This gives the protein CASSDSRTPGIYTF.

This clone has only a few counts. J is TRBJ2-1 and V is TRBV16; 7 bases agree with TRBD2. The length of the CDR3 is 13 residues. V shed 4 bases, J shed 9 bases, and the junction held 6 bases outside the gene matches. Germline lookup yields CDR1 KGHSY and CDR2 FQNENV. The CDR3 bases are TGTGCCAGCAGCCCGGGGACTACCGCTGAGCAGTTCTTC. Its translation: CASSPGTTAEQFF.

The CDR3 loop is CASSYAQIATNEKLFF. The CDR3 DNA follows: TGTGCCAGCAGTTACGCACAGATTGCAACTAATGAAAAACTGTTTTTT. The V call is TRBV6-5, the J call TRBJ1-4; D gene uncertain. Trimming pared 2 bases from V and 0 bases from J, leaving 10 bases between. The germline CDR1 and CDR2 sequences are MNHEY and SVGAGI. The CDR3 contains 16 residues.

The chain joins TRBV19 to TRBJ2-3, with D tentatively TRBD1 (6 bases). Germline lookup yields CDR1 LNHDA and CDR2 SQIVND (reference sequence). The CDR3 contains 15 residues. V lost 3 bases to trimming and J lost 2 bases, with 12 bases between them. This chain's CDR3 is CASSMMGADTDTQYF. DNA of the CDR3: TGTGCCAGTAGTATGATGGGGGCAGACACAGATACGCAGTATTTT.

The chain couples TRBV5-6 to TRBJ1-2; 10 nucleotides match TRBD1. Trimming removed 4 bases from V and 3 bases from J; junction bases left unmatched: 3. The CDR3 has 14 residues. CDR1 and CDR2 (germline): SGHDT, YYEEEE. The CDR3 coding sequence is TGTGCCAGCAGCGAAGGACAGGGGGACTATGGCTACACCTTC. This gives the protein CASSEGQGDYGYTF.

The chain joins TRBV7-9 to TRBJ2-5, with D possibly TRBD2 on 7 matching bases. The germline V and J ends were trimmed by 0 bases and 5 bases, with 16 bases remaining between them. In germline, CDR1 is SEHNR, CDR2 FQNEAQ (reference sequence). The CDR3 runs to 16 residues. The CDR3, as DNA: TGTGCCAGCAGCTTAGCAGCACGGGGGGCATCGGAGACCCAGTACTTC. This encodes CASSLAARGASETQYF.

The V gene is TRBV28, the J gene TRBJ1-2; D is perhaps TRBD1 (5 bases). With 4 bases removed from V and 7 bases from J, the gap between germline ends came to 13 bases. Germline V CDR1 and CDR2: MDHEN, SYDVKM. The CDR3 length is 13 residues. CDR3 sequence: CASSSPRAAGYTF. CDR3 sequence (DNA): TGTGCCAGCAGTTCCCCCAGGGCGGCTGGCTACACCTTC.

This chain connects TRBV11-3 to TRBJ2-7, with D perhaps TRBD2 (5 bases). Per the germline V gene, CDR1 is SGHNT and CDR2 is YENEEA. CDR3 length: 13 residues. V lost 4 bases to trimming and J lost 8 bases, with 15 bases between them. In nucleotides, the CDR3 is TGTGCCAGCAGCTCGACTAATAGTGCGAAGCAGTACTTC. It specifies CASSSTNSAKQYF.

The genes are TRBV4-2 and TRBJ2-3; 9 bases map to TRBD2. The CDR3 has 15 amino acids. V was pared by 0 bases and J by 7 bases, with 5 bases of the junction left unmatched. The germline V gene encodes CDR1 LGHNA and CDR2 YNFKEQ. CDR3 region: CASSQEASGINTQYF. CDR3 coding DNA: TGTGCCAGCAGCCAAGAGGCTAGCGGGATAAATACGCAGTATTTT.

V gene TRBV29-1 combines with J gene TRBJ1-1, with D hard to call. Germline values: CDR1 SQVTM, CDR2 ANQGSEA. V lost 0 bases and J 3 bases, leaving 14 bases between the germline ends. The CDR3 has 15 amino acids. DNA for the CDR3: TGCAGCGTTGAAGAGAGGCTCTCTGGAGACACTGAAGCTTTCTTT. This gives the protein CSVEERLSGDTEAFF.